One sample yielded the 28 T cell receptor beta chains listed below, sequenced in a study of blood T cell repertoires in COVID-19. The repertoire was sequenced with immunoSEQ multiplex PCR; TCRdb's copy has only in-frame clones and lacks some. The table lists some 180,000 clones, 75% to 90% of them singletons. Sequencing used PBMCs or T cells enriched from blood (not recorded which). These receptor sequences come from a man aged 35 to 55 who had recovered from COVID-19.

This rearrangement joins TRBV28 to TRBJ1-1; the D is unclear. The CDR3 contains 13 residues. V lost 5 bases and J lost 6, with 13 bases in between. Germline values: CDR1 MDHEN, CDR2 SYDVKM. The CDR3 region is CASSKPGFAEAFF. The CDR3 DNA follows: TGTGCCAGCAGTAAACCAGGTTTCGCTGAAGCTTTCTTT.

The V gene is TRBV5-1, the J gene TRBJ1-2, with a weak D call TRBD1 (5 bases). The ends were cut back, 4 bases at V and 5 bases at J, with 18 bases in the middle. The V gene's germline CDR1 is SGHRS and CDR2 YFSETQ. The CDR3 extends over 15 amino acids. The CDR3 coding sequence is TGCGCCAGCAGCCTACAGGTAGACAGTCCTTATGGCTACACCTTC. Its protein product is CASSLQVDSPYGYTF. The variable domain in full, with the rest retrieved from reference TRBV5-1 and TRBJ1-2, is KAGVTQTPRYLIKTRGQQVTLSCSPISGHRSVSWYQQTPGQGLQFLFEYFSETQRNKGNFPGRFSGRQFSNSRSEMNVSTLELGDSALYLCASSLQVDSPYGYTFGSGTRLTVV.

The chain combines TRBV19 with TRBJ1-2; 9 bases are a match to TRBD1. The CDR3 extends over 13 amino acids. Trimming at V came to 5 bases and at J to 6 bases, leaving 4 bases not matched to a gene. The V gene's germline CDR1 is LNHDA and CDR2 SQIVND (reference sequence). The CDR3 spells CASSAGTGNGYTF. The CDR3 region has the DNA TGTGCCAGTAGTGCAGGGACAGGGAATGGCTACACCTTC. Full variable domain (rest looked up from reference TRBV19 and TRBJ1-2): DGGITQSPKYLFRKEGQNVTLSCEQNLNHDAMYWYRQDPGQGLRLIYYSQIVNDFQKGDIAEGYSVSREKKESFPLTVTSAQKNPTAFYLCASSAGTGNGYTFGSGTRLTVV.

The chain couples TRBV12-3 or TRBV12-4 to TRBJ1-3; D ambiguous. V lost 6 bases to trimming and J lost 8 bases, with 8 bases between them. This CDR3 has 11 amino acids. The CDR3 bases are TGTGCCAGCAGGTCGACATACACCATATATTTT. Its protein is CASRSTYTIYF.

V and J are TRBV5-4 and TRBJ2-7, with D maybe TRBD1 (6 bases). This CDR3 has 15 residues. V shed 0 bases and J shed 6 bases, with 16 bases lying between them. The germline CDR1 and CDR2 sequences are SGHNT and YYREEE (reference sequence). CDR3 in amino acids: CASSLAQGGVSEQYF. The CDR3 bases are TGTGCCAGCAGCTTGGCACAGGGTGGCGTAAGCGAGCAGTACTTC.

This clone was seen a few times. In DNA, the CDR3 is TGTGCCAGCAGCTCACCGCCAGGGACAGGGGATATCAATGAGCAGTTCTTC. This encodes CASSSPPGTGDINEQFF. The chain is built from TRBV11-2 and TRBJ2-1; 10 bases are shared with TRBD1. Losses at the gene ends were 4 bases for V and 6 bases for J; bases not matched to a gene: 12. This CDR3 has 17 residues. In germline, CDR1 is SGHAT, CDR2 FQNNGV.

The chain recombines TRBV4-1 with TRBJ2-6; D call uncertain. This CDR3 spans 14 amino acids. Germline lookup yields CDR1 MGHRA and CDR2 YSYEKL. V gave up 6 bases and J gave up 0 bases, with 6 bases separating them. CDR3 coding DNA: TGCGCCAGCAGACAGCTCTCTGGGGCCAACGTCCTGACTTTC. Its translation: CASRQLSGANVLTF.

The chain is built from TRBV28 and TRBJ1-5, with a tentative D call TRBD1 (6 bases). Germline lookup yields CDR1 MDHEN and CDR2 SYDVKM. V was shortened by 3 bases and J by 3 bases, with 9 bases between the two germline ends. The CDR3 covers 14 residues. The CDR3 bases are TGTGCCAGCAGTTTGACAGGCGTCAATCAGCCCCAGCATTTT. Translation gives CASSLTGVNQPQHF.

V gene TRBV6-1 combines with J gene TRBJ1-3; D is ambiguous. The length of the CDR3 is 15 residues. Trimming shortened V by 0 bases and J by 0 bases, and 6 bases separated the two germline ends. Germline CDR1 and CDR2: MNHNS and SASEGT. CDR3 coding DNA: TGTGCCAGCAGTGAAGCGGCGGGCTCTGGAAACACCATATATTTT. Its protein is CASSEAAGSGNTIYF.

The J gene is TRBJ2-7, the V gene TRBV5-1; 9 positions agree with TRBD1. CDR1 is SGHRS and CDR2 is YFSETQ in the germline V gene. Unmatched junction bases numbered 22, after V lost 0 bases and J lost 3 bases. The CDR3 is 21 amino acids. In DNA, the CDR3 is TGCGCCAGCAGCTTGGACCGACCAGCCTCAGGAGCCGGGACAGGGAACTACGAGCAGTACTTC. Translation gives CASSLDRPASGAGTGNYEQYF. Together with reference TRBV5-1 and TRBJ2-7, the CDR3 gives the full variable domain: KAGVTQTPRYLIKTRGQQVTLSCSPISGHRSVSWYQQTPGQGLQFLFEYFSETQRNKGNFPGRFSGRQFSNSRSEMNVSTLELGDSALYLCASSLDRPASGAGTGNYEQYFGPGTRLTVT.

A remark on this clone: At one of its ends the junction is not consistent with the germline gene, which may arise from a read error. The CDR3 DNA follows: TGTGCCAGCAGCCTAGAAGGGGCTGGGGCAGATACGCAGTATTTT. Protein product: CASSLEGAGADTQYF. The genes are TRBV11-2 and TRBJ2-3, with D maybe TRBD1 (5 bases). The germline CDR1 and CDR2 sequences are SGHAT and FQNNGV. This CDR3 has 15 amino acids. The variable domain in full, with the rest retrieved from reference TRBV11-2 and TRBJ2-3, is EAGVAQSPRYKIIEKRQSVAFWCNPISGHATLYWYQQILGQGPKLLIQFQNNGVVDDSQLPKDRFSAERLKGVDSTLKIQPAKLEDSAVYLCASSLEGAGADTQYFGPGTRLTVL.

The J gene is TRBJ2-7, the V gene TRBV27; 8 nucleotides align to TRBD1. The CDR3 has 14 amino acids. V trimming: 5 bases; J trimming: 5 bases; junction bases outside the gene matches: 8. CDR1 MNHEY and CDR2 SMNVEV come from the germline V gene (reference sequence). CDR3 DNA: TGTGCCAGCAGTATCCAGGGGGCCCCCAACGAGCAGTACTTC. It is translated as CASSIQGAPNEQYF.

CDR3 residues: CASSVTGSGANVLTF. As DNA, the CDR3 is TGTGCCAGCAGTGTAACGGGATCTGGGGCCAACGTCCTGACTTTC. The chain recombines TRBV25-1 with TRBJ2-6; maybe TRBD2 (5 bases). This CDR3 has 15 amino acids. Deletions cut 4 bases from V and 1 base from J, with 8 bases between. The germline V gene encodes CDR1 MGHDK and CDR2 SYGVNS.

Concerning this clone itself: An end of the junction differs from the germline gene, which may be a read error. J is TRBJ2-1 and V is TRBV11-3; D remains ambiguous. Germline V gene data show CDR1 as SGHNT and CDR2 as YENEEA. The CDR3 length is 14 residues. CDR3 bases: TGTGCCAGCAGCCCCTACGACTCCAACAATGAGCAGTTCTTC. Its protein product is CASSPYDSNNEQFF.

The rearrangement joins TRBV2 to TRBJ2-7, with TRBD1 matching 10 bases. The length of the CDR3 is 15 residues. In germline, CDR1 is SNHLY, CDR2 FYNNEI. V lost 4 bases, J lost 0 bases, and 3 bases stayed unmatched. CDR3 in DNA: TGTGCCAGCAGTGGGGACAGGGGAGGCTCCTACGAGCAGTACTTC. Amino acid sequence: CASSGDRGGSYEQYF.

This clone has only a few counts. This sequence joins TRBV2 and TRBJ1-4; D might be TRBD1 (5 bases). The germline gives CDR1 SNHLY, CDR2 FYNNEI. The CDR3 consists of 14 residues. The V end lost 8 bases, the J end lost 2 bases, and 12 bases lay between the germline ends. The CDR3 loop reads CASGRQLTNEKLFF. The CDR3 nucleotides are TGTGCCAGCGGAAGACAGCTTACTAATGAAAAACTGTTTTTT.

The V and J genes are TRBV6-5 and TRBJ2-3, with a weak D call TRBD1 (5 bases). Trimming left V 4 bases short and J 5 bases short, with 13 bases between. The CDR3 spans 14 residues. Germline V gene sequence: CDR1 MNHEY, CDR2 SVGAGI. Written as DNA, the CDR3 is TGTGCCAGCAGTTTGGGGCAGGATAGAGATACGCAGTATTTT. Protein sequence: CASSLGQDRDTQYF.

The chain is built from TRBV6-5 and TRBJ1-5; perhaps TRBD1 as D (6 bases). Germline assignment: CDR1 MNHEY and CDR2 SVGAGI. V was clipped by 5 bases and J by 0 bases, with 11 bases between them. There are 15 residues in the CDR3. CDR3 DNA: TGTGCCAGCAGTCCCGGACAGACTAGCAATCAGCCCCAGCATTTT. This translates into CASSPGQTSNQPQHF.

A single count supports this clone. This chain links TRBV30 with TRBJ2-7; tentative D call: TRBD1 (5 bases). Per germline, CDR1 GTSNPN and CDR2 SVGIG (reference sequence). V was clipped by 5 bases and J by 2 bases, with 16 bases between them. This CDR3 spans 14 amino acids. CDR3 loop: CAWEGLDSPYEQYF. The CDR3 region has the DNA TGTGCCTGGGAAGGATTAGACAGCCCCTACGAGCAGTACTTC.

The chain couples TRBV10-1 to TRBJ2-3; D is possibly TRBD2 (6 bases). Trimming cost V 0 bases and J 3 bases, with 19 bases left between them. Germline loops: CDR1 WNHNN, CDR2 SYGVQD (reference sequence). The CDR3 consists of 18 residues. This CDR3 is CASSESISLGGDTDTQYF. The CDR3 bases are TGCGCCAGCAGTGAGTCGATATCATTGGGGGGTGATACAGATACGCAGTATTTT.

CDR3 sequence (DNA): TGTGCCAGCAGCCGTACTAACTATGGCTACACCTTC. Translated: CASSRTNYGYTF. The chain employs TRBV5-6 and TRBJ1-2; D gene ambiguous. The CDR3 extends over 12 amino acids. Germline loops: CDR1 SGHDT, CDR2 YYEEEE. V gave up 4 bases and J gave up 0 bases, with 4 bases separating them.

The chain employs TRBV14 and TRBJ2-7; 8 nucleotides align to TRBD1. CDR3 size: 16 residues. J was trimmed by 2 bases and V by 3 bases; bases with no gene match: 9. CDR1 and CDR2 from the germline V gene are SGHDN and FVKESK. CDR3 sequence reads: CASSHASGTGTYEQYF. The CDR3 region has the DNA TGTGCCAGCAGCCACGCATCCGGGACAGGCACCTACGAGCAGTACTTC.

The J gene is TRBJ1-2, the V gene TRBV7-9; possible D gene TRBD1, 6 bases. V was clipped by 0 bases and J by 3 bases, with 14 bases between them. CDR1 and CDR2 (germline): SEHNR, FQNEAQ (reference sequence). This CDR3 has 16 residues. The DNA of the CDR3 is TGTGCCAGCAGCTTAGCGCCCCGGGACACCTACTATGGCTACACCTTC. It encodes CASSLAPRDTYYGYTF.

The V and J genes are TRBV15 and TRBJ2-2; unclear D gene. Trimming pared 0 bases from V and 0 bases from J, leaving 8 bases between. Germline V gene lookup returns CDR1 LNHNV and CDR2 YYDKDF (reference sequence). The CDR3 covers 16 residues. CDR3: CATSRDRQTNTGELFF. The CDR3 nucleotides read TGTGCCACCAGCAGAGATCGCCAGACGAACACCGGGGAGCTGTTTTTT.

The rearrangement links TRBV7-8 to TRBJ1-5; 7 bases fit TRBD1. V lost 1 base to trimming and J lost 0 bases; unmatched junction nucleotides: 3. The CDR3 has 16 residues. The germline V gene encodes CDR1 SGHVS and CDR2 FQNEAQ. The DNA for the CDR3 is TGTGCCAGCAGCTTAGAGGGGACAGTTAGCAATCAGCCCCAGCATTTT. It yields the protein CASSLEGTVSNQPQHF.

The chain couples TRBV10-3 to TRBJ1-1; D is unclear. Germline assignment: CDR1 ENHRY and CDR2 SYGVKD. The CDR3 consists of 13 residues. The V gene lost 5 bases and the J gene lost 0 bases, with 7 bases spanning the gap. DNA of the CDR3: TGTGCCATCAGTCTGGGCATGAACACTGAAGCTTTCTTT. Its protein product is CAISLGMNTEAFF.

J is TRBJ1-5 and V is TRBV28; D unclear. The CDR3 spans 13 residues. The V end lost 7 bases, the J end lost 2 bases, and 9 bases lay between the germline ends. The germline V gene encodes CDR1 MDHEN and CDR2 SYDVKM. The CDR3 bases are TGTGCCAGCACGGTCGGAGGCAATCAGCCCCAGCATTTT. Translation: CASTVGGNQPQHF.

This rearrangement joins TRBV7-2 to TRBJ1-2; D perhaps matches TRBD1 (6 bases). V was shortened by 4 bases and J by 6 bases, with 18 bases between the two germline ends. The CDR3 runs 15 residues. Germline V lookup: CDR1 SGHTA, CDR2 FQGNSA. CDR3 region: CASSSRRGGKDGYTF. In DNA, the CDR3 is TGTGCCAGCAGCTCGCGCCGGGGGGGCAAGGATGGCTACACCTTC.